The present T cell receptor (beta chain) was sequenced within a study of cytomegalovirus exposure and HLA in healthy donors. Study-wide points: Within the data, a cluster of highly shared sequence variants was likely a sequencing artifact. Later, an analysis showed that TCR beta chains associated with HLA were more clonally expanded than others that were equally common.

This PCR relied on a set of 60 Vbeta primers and 13 Jbeta primers. Per the authors' pipeline: It was a later analysis that counted around 85 million unique TCR beta chains, of which about 10 million were shared. Clones were read by immunoSEQ multiplex PCR, and TCRdb kept only the in-frame ones, dropping some. The V and J calls and clone size were taken over from that table, and D and trimming were inferred from the DNA. The sample lists about 130,000 clones; less than 85% were seen once. With V trimmed by 7 bases and J by 0 bases, 5 bases remained unmatched. The germline gives CDR1 SQVTM, CDR2 ANQGSEA. This CDR3 contains 13 residues. Details on this clone: The antigen is undetermined.

The chain carries TRBV29-1 and TRBJ2-7, with 8 positions matching TRBD2. Specimen: PBMCs. This sequence originates from a man younger than 35 in good health and CMV-seropositive. CDR3 residues: CSALSGGSYEQYF. CDR3 sequence (DNA): TGCAGCGCCCTGAGCGGGGGCTCCTACGAGCAGTACTTC.